The 28 T cell receptor beta chains presented below share a single source sample, sequenced in a study of control samples from healthy donors and cancer patients. The table came from immunoSEQ multiplex PCR; TCRdb's copy has only in-frame clones and leaves some out. This table has 150,000 to 160,000 clones, approximately 94% appearing once. The specimen sequenced was blood. These receptors were taken from a man aged 35 to 55 in good health.

This rearrangement joins TRBV6-1 to TRBJ1-6; a weak D match, TRBD1 (6 bases). The CDR3 spans 17 residues. CDR1 and CDR2 (germline): MNHNS, SASEGT. V was cut by 0 bases and J by 7 bases, with 16 bases left in between. This chain's CDR3 is CASSEALWGAKNSPLHF. In DNA, the CDR3 is TGTGCCAGCAGTGAAGCGCTTTGGGGGGCTAAAAATTCACCCCTCCACTTT.

The rearrangement uses TRBV28 and TRBJ1-2; D ambiguous. Germline V gene sequence: CDR1 MDHEN, CDR2 SYDVKM. The CDR3 consists of 12 residues. The V end lost 3 bases, the J end lost 8 bases, and 10 bases lay between the germline ends. The CDR3 nucleotides read TGTGCCAGCAGTTTGGAGCCAGGCGGCTACACCTTC. Amino acids: CASSLEPGGYTF.

This CDR3 reads CASSAQGYATYEQYF. CDR3 nucleotides: TGTGCCAGCAGCGCACAGGGATATGCGACCTACGAGCAGTACTTC. The J gene is TRBJ2-7, the V gene TRBV7-6; a possible D gene is TRBD1 (6 bases). The V gene lost 5 bases and the J gene lost 2 bases, with 16 bases spanning the gap. The CDR3 runs to 15 residues. Per germline, CDR1 SGHVS and CDR2 FNYEAQ.

The gene calls are TRBV5-5 and TRBJ1-1, with 11 nucleotides matching TRBD1. Trimming removed 0 bases from V and 5 bases from J; junction bases left unmatched: 6. In germline, CDR1 is SGHKS, CDR2 YYEKEE (reference sequence). The CDR3 sequence is 16 residues long. The CDR3 DNA sequence: TGTGCCAGCAGCTTGGCGGACAGGGGGCTTGGGACTGAAGCTTTCTTT. Encoded protein: CASSLADRGLGTEAFF.

V is TRBV6-6 and J is TRBJ1-2, with 7 positions matching TRBD1. The CDR3 consists of 15 residues. CDR1 is MNHNY and CDR2 is SVGAGI in the germline V gene (reference sequence). Trimming at V came to 6 bases and at J to 3 bases, leaving 10 bases not matched to a gene. The CDR3, as DNA: TGTGCCAGCAGGAGAGATCCCGGGACAGACTATGGCTACACCTTC. It translates to CASRRDPGTDYGYTF.

This chain connects TRBV5-5 to TRBJ1-2; D is unresolved. V dropped 0 bases and J dropped 7 bases, with 22 bases sitting between them. CDR1 is SGHKS and CDR2 is YYEKEE in the germline V gene (reference sequence). This CDR3 has 17 amino acids. CDR3 sequence reads: CASSLDGQDHILFGYTF. In DNA, the CDR3 is TGTGCCAGCAGCTTGGACGGGCAGGACCATATTTTGTTTGGCTACACCTTC.

The CDR3 sequence: CASSLAFTGSGYTF. The CDR3 nucleotides read TGTGCCAGCAGCTTGGCTTTTACAGGGTCCGGCTACACCTTC. V gene TRBV7-6 combines with J gene TRBJ1-2; tentatively, D is TRBD1 (6 bases). Germline assignment: CDR1 SGHVS and CDR2 FNYEAQ. This CDR3 has 14 residues. Trimming pared 3 bases from V and 8 bases from J, leaving 16 bases between.

In the case of this clone: This sample also contains other DNA sequences that code for the same CDR3. This chain links TRBV5-1 with TRBJ2-3; no definite D call. The V and J ends lost 4 bases and 2 bases respectively, with 5 bases between them. Per germline, CDR1 SGHRS and CDR2 YFSETQ. This CDR3 spans 12 amino acids. The chain's CDR3 is CASSLTTDTQYF. CDR3 nucleotide sequence: TGCGCCAGCAGCCTGACCACAGATACGCAGTATTTT.

The V call is TRBV18, the J call TRBJ2-1; possibly TRBD1 for D (6 bases). This CDR3 is built from 14 residues. Germline V gives CDR1 KGHSH, CDR2 LQKENI. V lost 4 bases and J lost 9, with 16 bases in between. Written as DNA, the CDR3 is TGTGCCAGCTCACGCAGGGGTCTTAACGGTGAGCAGTTCTTC. Amino acids: CASSRRGLNGEQFF.

A word on this clone: The junction departs from the called germline gene at one end, perhaps through a read error. The chain is built from TRBV27 and TRBJ2-3; the D gene could be TRBD1 or TRBD2 (5 bases each). The V gene's germline CDR1 is MNHEY and CDR2 SMNVEV (reference sequence). This CDR3 region has 14 residues. The CDR3 DNA sequence: TGTGCCAGCACTTTATCCGGGGCCGGGGATACGCAGTATTTT. Protein: CASTLSGAGDTQYF.

The chain is built from TRBV23-1 and TRBJ2-4; D remains unclear. TRBV23-1 qualifies as an ORF whose function is uncertain. The CDR3 has 14 residues. CDR3 nucleotide sequence: TGCGCACGATATGCGTCTCTAGCCAAAAACATTCAGTACTTC. It is translated as CARYASLAKNIQYF.

This clone was counted a single time. The V and J genes are TRBV28 and TRBJ2-7; D gene ambiguous. The V end was cut by 4 bases, the J end by 6 bases, with 13 bases between. Germline V gene data show CDR1 as MDHEN and CDR2 as SYDVKM. This CDR3 contains 13 residues. The CDR3, as DNA: TGTGCCAGCAGTTCCTCGCCTCAAGTCGAGCAGTACTTC. Translated, it gives CASSSSPQVEQYF.

This chain joins TRBV19 and TRBJ1-1; D is undetermined. Trimming cost V 9 bases and J 0 bases, with 14 bases left between them. CDR1 is LNHDA and CDR2 is SQIVND in the germline V gene (reference sequence). CDR3 length equals 14 residues. CDR3 loop: CASSWGAMNTEAFF. The CDR3 bases are TGTGCCAGCTCCTGGGGAGCGATGAACACTGAAGCTTTCTTT. Supplemented by reference TRBV19 and TRBJ1-1, the full variable domain reads DGGITQSPKYLFRKEGQNVTLSCEQNLNHDAMYWYRQDPGQGLRLIYYSQIVNDFQKGDIAEGYSVSREKKESFPLTVTSAQKNPTAFYLCASSWGAMNTEAFFGQGTRLTVV.

CDR3: CASTDGTPTEAFF. As DNA, the CDR3 is TGTGCCAGCACCGATGGGACCCCCACTGAAGCTTTCTTT. This chain connects TRBV6-5 to TRBJ1-1; a possible D gene is TRBD1 (5 bases). This CDR3 spans 13 amino acids. In germline, CDR1 is MNHEY, CDR2 SVGAGI. V dropped 7 bases and J dropped 4 bases, with 13 bases sitting between them.

The V gene is TRBV19, the J gene TRBJ1-1; 10 bases match TRBD1. Germline CDR1 LNHDA, CDR2 SQIVND (reference sequence). The CDR3 is 17 residues long. V shed 4 bases, J shed 6 bases, and the junction held 14 bases outside the gene matches. The CDR3 DNA reads TGTGCCAGTAGTACCATTGCCGGACAGGGGGACGTGGCTGAAGCTTTCTTT. It specifies CASSTIAGQGDVAEAFF.

This clone was counted only a few times. This chain connects TRBV5-1 to TRBJ2-1, with 8 nucleotides matching TRBD1. The CDR3 has 15 amino acids. The trim removed 6 bases at V and 4 bases at J, leaving 9 bases unmatched. Germline V gene sequence: CDR1 SGHRS, CDR2 YFSETQ. The CDR3 nucleotides are TGCGCCAGCACACGCGGGACAGGACTATACAATGAGCAGTTCTTC. Residues: CASTRGTGLYNEQFF.

This chain uses TRBV5-1 with TRBJ2-1; D possibly corresponds to TRBD1 (6 bases). The CDR3 spans 15 residues. Germline lookup yields CDR1 SGHRS and CDR2 YFSETQ. Deletions cut 4 bases from V and 3 bases from J, with 14 bases between. The CDR3 DNA sequence: TGCGCCAGCAGCCTCCTGGGGACATACTACAATGAGCAGTTCTTC. This encodes CASSLLGTYYNEQFF.

The chain joins TRBV29-1 to TRBJ2-7; 8 nucleotides line up with TRBD1. The germline gives CDR1 SQVTM, CDR2 ANQGSEA. The CDR3 length is 14 residues. J lost 0 bases, V lost 6 bases, and 7 bases had no gene match. CDR3 protein: CSVGQGYSSYEQYF. In DNA, the CDR3 is TGCAGCGTCGGACAGGGCTACAGCTCCTACGAGCAGTACTTC.

This clone was seen only once. V and J are TRBV12-3 or TRBV12-4 and TRBJ2-3; D might be TRBD1 or TRBD2, each matching 5 bases. The CDR3 covers 13 residues. V shed 6 bases and J shed 4 bases, with 11 bases lying between them. DNA of the CDR3: TGTGCCAGCAGAGGGGAGATGGCAGATACGCAGTATTTT. The encoded protein is CASRGEMADTQYF.

The chain is built from TRBV7-9 and TRBJ2-6; D remains ambiguous. Trimming took off 5 bases at V and 2 bases at J, with 10 bases between the two ends. Germline loops: CDR1 SEHNR, CDR2 FQNEAQ (reference sequence). The CDR3 has 15 residues. In DNA form, the CDR3 reads TGTGCCAGCAGCCCTGCTTCTACTGGGGCCAACGTCCTGACTTTC. Translation: CASSPASTGANVLTF.

The chain has TRBV19 and TRBJ2-3; D is unclear. The germline V gene has CDR1 LNHDA and CDR2 SQIVND (reference sequence). The CDR3 sequence is 15 residues long. The V and J ends lost 0 bases and 3 bases respectively, with 10 bases between them. CDR3 loop: CASSIDPGPTDTQYF. DNA for the CDR3: TGTGCCAGTAGTATAGACCCGGGCCCTACAGATACGCAGTATTTT.

The chain combines TRBV19 with TRBJ2-1; possibly TRBD1 or TRBD2 for D (7 bases each). This CDR3 is built from 15 residues. V lost 5 bases and J lost 6, with 17 bases in between. The germline V gene has CDR1 LNHDA and CDR2 SQIVND (reference sequence). The CDR3 region has the DNA TGTGCCAGTAGTCTAGGGGGCTCGGGGGGCAATGAGCAGTTCTTC. This codes for CASSLGGSGGNEQFF. The entire variable domain, with the rest obtained from reference TRBV19 and TRBJ2-1, is as follows: DGGITQSPKYLFRKEGQNVTLSCEQNLNHDAMYWYRQDPGQGLRLIYYSQIVNDFQKGDIAEGYSVSREKKESFPLTVTSAQKNPTAFYLCASSLGGSGGNEQFFGPGTRLTVL.

The chain couples TRBV18 to TRBJ2-7, with D tentatively TRBD1 (6 bases). The CDR3 loop spans 14 amino acids. V shed 4 bases and J shed 6 bases, with 16 bases lying between them. The germline gives CDR1 KGHSH, CDR2 LQKENI. Written as DNA, the CDR3 is TGTGCCAGCTCACGGGTTACAGGGAACTCCGAGCAGTACTTC. Translating gives CASSRVTGNSEQYF.

In DNA, the CDR3 is TGCGCCAGCAGCCAAGAACCTAGCGGGGGCTACGAGCAGTACTTC. This codes for CASSQEPSGGYEQYF. The V gene is TRBV4-1, the J gene TRBJ2-7; 10 positions match TRBD2. Germline loops: CDR1 MGHRA, CDR2 YSYEKL. This CDR3 has 15 residues. The J segment lost 3 bases and the V segment lost 0 bases, leaving 2 bases of the junction unmatched.

The chain combines TRBV13 with TRBJ2-6; D is unresolved. The CDR3 has 14 residues. V was trimmed by 1 base and J by 0 bases, leaving 1 base between them. Germline V gives CDR1 PRHDT, CDR2 FYEKMQ (reference sequence). This CDR3 reads CASSLDSGANVLTF. CDR3 coding DNA: TGTGCCAGCAGCTTAGACTCTGGGGCCAACGTCCTGACTTTC.

J is TRBJ1-5 and V is TRBV24-1; D call uncertain. The CDR3 runs to 13 residues. Per germline, CDR1 KGHDR and CDR2 SFDVKD. V was clipped by 1 base and J by 9 bases, with 9 bases between them. The CDR3 loop reads CATSDFGVGPQHF. CDR3 bases: TGTGCCACCAGTGATTTCGGGGTAGGGCCCCAGCATTTT.

The rearrangement links TRBV28 to TRBJ1-6; 7 positions agree with TRBD1. Germline CDR1 and CDR2: MDHEN and SYDVKM. The V segment lost 8 bases and the J segment 10 bases; nucleotides outside the gene matches: 8. This CDR3 has 13 amino acids. CDR3: CASFRGAKSPLHF. The DNA of the CDR3 is TGTGCCAGCTTCAGGGGGGCCAAGTCACCCCTCCACTTT.

This clone showed up just a few times. This same CDR3 is encoded by further DNA sequences in the sample. The gene calls are TRBV11-3 and TRBJ2-7, with D perhaps matching TRBD1 (5 bases). The length of the CDR3 is 14 residues. Germline values: CDR1 SGHNT, CDR2 YENEEA. CDR3 amino acids: CANRLGRVGYEQYF. The CDR3 coding sequence is TGTGCTAACAGGCTGGGCCGCGTTGGATACGAGCAGTACTTC.